Below, 32 T cell receptor beta chains from the same sample are listed, as sequenced in a study of cytomegalovirus exposure and HLA in healthy donors. The primer mix had 60 Vbeta and 13 Jbeta primers. TCRdb keeps only in-frame clones here, not all; method: immunoSEQ multiplex PCR. This listing includes about 50,000 clones. Sequenced material: PBMCs. The receptor source for this set is a woman aged 60 to 75 in good health and CMV-seropositive.

The V and J genes are TRBV7-9 and TRBJ1-6, with D perhaps matching TRBD1 (5 bases). Germline lookup yields CDR1 SEHNR and CDR2 FQNEAQ (reference sequence). Trimming removed 1 base at V and 7 bases at J, with 8 bases between. The CDR3 spans 14 residues. Here the CDR3 reads CASSLGEGNSPLHF. CDR3 DNA: TGTGCCAGCAGCTTAGGGGAGGGGAATTCACCCCTCCACTTT.

The chain uses TRBV9 and TRBJ2-1, with unresolved D. Trimming stripped 10 bases from V and 0 bases from J, with 14 bases between. From germline, CDR1 is SGDLS and CDR2 YYNGEE. The CDR3 is 14 residues long. CDR3 in amino acids: CASATVSSYNEQFF. CDR3 in DNA: TGTGCCTCAGCAACAGTAAGCTCCTACAATGAGCAGTTCTTC.

The genes are TRBV2 and TRBJ1-1; possibly TRBD1 for D (5 bases). The CDR3 length is 17 residues. CDR1 is SNHLY and CDR2 is FYNNEI in the germline V gene. Trimming cost V 4 bases and J 1 base, with 19 bases left between them. The CDR3 nucleotides are TGTGCCAGCAGTGGGCCCCCCGGGGGAATGGCGAACACTGAAGCTTTCTTT. This sequence encodes CASSGPPGGMANTEAFF.

This chain joins TRBV19 and TRBJ2-7; the D gene is possibly TRBD2 (6 bases). The germline gives CDR1 LNHDA, CDR2 SQIVND (reference sequence). This CDR3 has 13 residues. Trimming took off 3 bases at V and 2 bases at J, with 8 bases between the two ends. CDR3 bases: TGTGCCAGTAGTATCGGGACTGCCTACGAGCAGTACTTC. Translation gives CASSIGTAYEQYF. The whole variable domain, remainder taken from reference TRBV19 and TRBJ2-7, is DGGITQSPKYLFRKEGQNVTLSCEQNLNHDAMYWYRQDPGQGLRLIYYSQIVNDFQKGDIAEGYSVSREKKESFPLTVTSAQKNPTAFYLCASSIGTAYEQYFGPGTRLTVT.

J is TRBJ1-1 and V is TRBV18, with a tentative D call TRBD1 (5 bases). The CDR3 length is 14 residues. From germline, CDR1 is KGHSH and CDR2 LQKENI. The germline V and J ends were trimmed by 6 bases and 0 bases, with 11 bases remaining between them. This CDR3 reads CASSVGAVNTEAFF. Here the CDR3 DNA reads TGTGCCAGCTCGGTTGGGGCGGTGAACACTGAAGCTTTCTTT.

The rearrangement links TRBV10-1 to TRBJ1-1; TRBD1 aligns across 10 bases. The germline V gene has CDR1 WNHNN and CDR2 SYGVQD (reference sequence). The V and J ends lost 6 bases and 4 bases, in that order; junction bases with no gene match: 2. This CDR3 contains 13 residues. The CDR3 nucleotides are TGCGCCAGCAGGGGACAGGGGACCACTGAAGCTTTCTTT. Encoded protein: CASRGQGTTEAFF.

This chain joins TRBV11-2 and TRBJ2-3; TRBD1 matches at 7 bases. The CDR3 has 15 amino acids. Germline assignment: CDR1 SGHAT and CDR2 FQNNGV. V shed 6 bases, J shed 2 bases, and the junction held 8 bases outside the gene matches. The CDR3 DNA reads as TGTGCCAGCAGACGACCGGGACAGACCACAGATACGCAGTATTTT. This translates into CASRRPGQTTDTQYF.

The chain has TRBV4-1 and TRBJ2-7; the D gene is possibly TRBD1 (6 bases). Germline loops: CDR1 MGHRA, CDR2 YSYEKL. V was clipped by 0 bases and J by 3 bases, with 15 bases between them. There are 16 residues in the CDR3. CDR3 region: CASSQDFRGPFYEQYF. The CDR3 DNA sequence: TGCGCCAGCAGCCAAGATTTCAGGGGTCCGTTCTACGAGCAGTACTTC.

V gene TRBV23-1 combines with J gene TRBJ2-7, with 7 positions matching TRBD1. TRBV23-1 is identified as an open reading frame with a role that is uncertain. This CDR3 comprises 16 residues. The V gene end was trimmed by 0 bases and the J gene end by 4 bases; junction bases not matched to a gene: 9. The CDR3 spells CASSQSTTGSVYEQYF. CDR3 in DNA: TGCGCCAGCAGTCAATCGACGACAGGGAGTGTGTACGAGCAGTACTTC.

The chain employs TRBV6-5 and TRBJ1-1; no definite D call. Trimming cost V 2 bases and J 1 base, with 8 bases left between them. In germline, CDR1 is MNHEY, CDR2 SVGAGI. The CDR3 runs to 14 residues. The CDR3, as DNA: TGTGCCAGCAGTTACGATTTCGGGAACACTGAAGCTTTCTTT. As protein: CASSYDFGNTEAFF.

The chain combines TRBV6-4 with TRBJ2-2; 7 bases map to TRBD2. The germline V gene encodes CDR1 MRHNA and CDR2 SNTAGT. This CDR3 has 15 amino acids. The J segment lost 0 bases and the V segment lost 4 bases, leaving 2 bases of the junction unmatched. The CDR3 nucleotides are TGTGCCAGCAGTGGCAGCGGGGCGAACACCGGGGAGCTGTTTTTT. It translates to CASSGSGANTGELFF.

The J gene is TRBJ1-1, the V gene TRBV6-6, with 8 bases aligning to TRBD1. Losses at the gene ends were 2 bases for V and 9 bases for J; bases not matched to a gene: 5. CDR3 size: 13 residues. Germline V gives CDR1 MNHNY, CDR2 SVGAGI (reference sequence). CDR3 sequence reads: CASSYQDRAKAFF. The CDR3 nucleotides read TGTGCCAGCAGTTACCAGGACAGGGCAAAAGCTTTCTTT.

The rearrangement uses TRBV6-5 and TRBJ1-1, with a tentative D call TRBD1 (6 bases). This CDR3 is 13 amino acids long. V was pared by 8 bases and J by 0 bases, with 10 bases between. Germline CDR1 reads MNHEY; CDR2 reads SVGAGI. The DNA of the CDR3 is TGTGCCAGCTTAGGACAGTTGAACACTGAAGCTTTCTTT. Translating gives CASLGQLNTEAFF.

The gene calls are TRBV6-5 and TRBJ1-1; D may be TRBD1 (6 bases). Germline V gene data show CDR1 as MNHEY and CDR2 as SVGAGI. CDR3 size: 12 residues. Deletions cut 4 bases from V and 5 bases from J, with 8 bases between. In DNA, the CDR3 is TGTGCCAGCAGTTTCCAGGGGACTGAAGCTTTCTTT. Residues: CASSFQGTEAFF.

The chain joins TRBV27 to TRBJ2-7; tentative D call: TRBD2 (6 bases). CDR1 and CDR2 from the germline V gene are MNHEY and SMNVEV (reference sequence). Trimming stripped 7 bases from V and 0 bases from J, with 19 bases between. This CDR3 contains 16 residues. In nucleotides, the CDR3 is TGTGCCAGCATGGAGACCCCCGGGGGTACCTCCTACGAGCAGTACTTC. Translated: CASMETPGGTSYEQYF.

The gene calls are TRBV11-2 and TRBJ1-5; possibly TRBD1 for D (6 bases). The V gene's germline CDR1 is SGHAT and CDR2 FQNNGV. Trimming left V 3 bases short and J 2 bases short, with 8 bases between. The CDR3 has 14 amino acids. CDR3 loop: CASSLDSRNQPQHF. The CDR3 DNA is TGTGCCAGCAGCTTGGACAGCCGCAATCAGCCCCAGCATTTT.

This chain links TRBV2 with TRBJ1-1, with D perhaps matching TRBD1 (5 bases). Between the trimmed V and J ends, which lost 3 bases and 1 base, there was a span of 15 bases. The CDR3 sequence is 16 residues long. CDR1 and CDR2 (germline): SNHLY, FYNNEI. CDR3 in DNA: TGTGCCAGCAGTGATGGGTTTGGGGGGGGGAACACTGAAGCTTTCTTT. Its translation is CASSDGFGGGNTEAFF.

The rearrangement uses TRBV11-2 and TRBJ1-4, with D possibly being TRBD1 (5 bases). Germline lookup yields CDR1 SGHAT and CDR2 FQNNGV. Trimming left V 4 bases short and J 5 bases short, with 14 bases between. The CDR3 is 15 residues long. CDR3 sequence (DNA): TGTGCCAGCAGCTCCCGACAGACCCCAAATGAAAAACTGTTTTTT. This codes for CASSSRQTPNEKLFF.

Note on this clone: Other nucleotide sequences in the sample specify the same CDR3. V is TRBV7-9 and J is TRBJ2-5; D unresolved. The V end was cut by 0 bases, the J end by 0 bases, with 14 bases between. Germline assignment: CDR1 SEHNR and CDR2 FQNEAQ (reference sequence). The CDR3 length is 17 residues. CDR3 protein: CASSLAGSQYYQETQYF. Here the CDR3 DNA reads TGTGCCAGCAGCTTAGCGGGCAGCCAGTACTACCAAGAGACCCAGTACTTC.

V and J are TRBV5-1 and TRBJ1-5; D is perhaps TRBD1 (5 bases). Germline V gene lookup returns CDR1 SGHRS and CDR2 YFSETQ. This CDR3 has 15 amino acids. Between the trimmed V and J ends, which lost 0 bases and 6 bases, there was a span of 13 bases. CDR3 nucleotides: TGCGCCAGCAGCTTGGAAGGGGTGGCTAGTCAGCCCCAGCATTTT. It specifies CASSLEGVASQPQHF.

V is TRBV5-6 and J is TRBJ1-2; D is uncertain. The V end lost 1 base, the J end lost 3 bases, and 4 bases lay between the germline ends. Per germline, CDR1 SGHDT and CDR2 YYEEEE. CDR3 length equals 12 residues. CDR3 region: CASSLYDYGYTF. CDR3 coding DNA: TGTGCCAGCAGCTTGTATGACTATGGCTACACCTTC.

V and J are TRBV5-6 and TRBJ1-4, with TRBD1 matching over 7 bases. V shed 5 bases, J shed 5 bases, and the junction held 6 bases outside the gene matches. CDR1 is SGHDT and CDR2 is YYEEEE in the germline V gene. The CDR3 runs to 14 residues. The CDR3 spells CASSFGTVNEKLFF. DNA of the CDR3: TGTGCCAGCAGTTTCGGGACAGTCAATGAAAAACTGTTTTTT.

V is TRBV7-8 and J is TRBJ2-7; TRBD1 matches 8 bases. V lost 1 base and J lost 2; bases outside the gene matches: 1. In germline, CDR1 is SGHVS, CDR2 FQNEAQ. This CDR3 has 14 residues. In nucleotides, the CDR3 is TGTGCCAGCAGCTTAGGGACAGGGACCTACGAGCAGTACTTC. Amino acid sequence: CASSLGTGTYEQYF.

The chain recombines TRBV7-9 with TRBJ1-1; 7 bases line up with TRBD1. CDR3 size: 14 residues. V shed 8 bases, J shed 1 base, and the junction held 7 bases outside the gene matches. Looked up from germline, CDR1 is SEHNR and CDR2 is FQNEAQ (reference sequence). CDR3 DNA sequence: TGTGCCAGCCGCGGACAGGCGGGGAACACTGAAGCTTTCTTT. It yields the protein CASRGQAGNTEAFF.

The V gene is TRBV5-8, the J gene TRBJ1-4; no clear D. CDR1 is SGHTS and CDR2 is YDEGEE in the germline V gene. Deletions cut 4 bases from V and 2 bases from J, with 9 bases between. This CDR3 has 14 residues. CDR3 nucleotides: TGTGCCAGCAGCCCGGGGTGGACTAATGAAAAACTGTTTTTT. Its translation is CASSPGWTNEKLFF.

The chain recombines TRBV19 with TRBJ1-5; 7 bases match TRBD1. The CDR3 sequence is 15 residues long. Germline CDR1 LNHDA, CDR2 SQIVND (reference sequence). The V segment lost 7 bases and the J segment 6 bases; nucleotides outside the gene matches: 12. The CDR3 here is CASTPRQGPSQPQHF. CDR3 sequence (DNA): TGTGCCAGTACCCCACGACAGGGTCCCTCTCAGCCCCAGCATTTT.

The chain recombines TRBV7-8 with TRBJ2-7, with TRBD2 matching 14 bases. The V gene's germline CDR1 is SGHVS and CDR2 FQNEAQ. CDR3 length equals 16 residues. Trimming at V came to 1 base and at J to 2 bases, leaving 1 base not matched to a gene. For the CDR3, the DNA is TGTGCCAGCAGCTTAGGGGGACTAGCGGGGGCCTACGAGCAGTACTTC. Encoded protein: CASSLGGLAGAYEQYF.

The CDR3 is CASKRQGAGTGELFF. The CDR3 coding sequence is TGTGCCAGCAAAAGACAGGGGGCGGGCACCGGGGAGCTGTTTTTT. V and J are TRBV6-5 and TRBJ2-2, with 10 bases lining up with TRBD1. Looked up from germline, CDR1 is MNHEY and CDR2 is SVGAGI. V dropped 7 bases and J dropped 4; count of bases not matched to a gene: 6. The CDR3 runs to 15 residues.

The CDR3, as DNA: TGTGCCAGCAGTCCCCGGCGGGGGGGCGGGGATACGCAGTATTTT. It codes for CASSPRRGGGDTQYF. The V gene is TRBV6-6, the J gene TRBJ2-3; 9 bases align to TRBD2. There are 15 residues in the CDR3. V shed 5 bases and J 6 bases; nucleotides not matched to a gene: 9. The V gene's germline CDR1 is MNHNY and CDR2 SVGAGI (reference sequence).

This rearrangement joins TRBV6-6 to TRBJ2-7; TRBD2 matches 7 bases. This CDR3 has 15 amino acids. Germline V gene sequence: CDR1 MNHNY, CDR2 SVGAGI (reference sequence). Trimming took 5 bases from V and 5 from J; bases not matched to a gene: 12. For the CDR3, the DNA is TGTGCCAGCAGTCCCCCCGGGCAGCGGGGTAACGAGCAGTACTTC. This encodes CASSPPGQRGNEQYF.

The rearrangement links TRBV5-4 to TRBJ2-5; tentative D call: TRBD1 (6 bases). This CDR3 spans 15 amino acids. Germline V lookup: CDR1 SGHNT, CDR2 YYREEE (reference sequence). The V end was cut by 0 bases, the J end by 0 bases, with 9 bases between. The CDR3 coding sequence is TGTGCCAGCAGCTTGGGACAGGCTTACCAAGAGACCCAGTACTTC. Its translation is CASSLGQAYQETQYF.

This rearrangement joins TRBV29-1 to TRBJ1-1; D is perhaps TRBD1 (5 bases). V lost 2 bases to trimming and J lost 4 bases, with 8 bases between them. The germline CDR1 and CDR2 sequences are SQVTM and ANQGSEA. This CDR3 region has 12 residues. The CDR3 region has the DNA TGCAGCGTTGAACGGGGGGGCACTGAAGCTTTCTTT. This translates into CSVERGGTEAFF.